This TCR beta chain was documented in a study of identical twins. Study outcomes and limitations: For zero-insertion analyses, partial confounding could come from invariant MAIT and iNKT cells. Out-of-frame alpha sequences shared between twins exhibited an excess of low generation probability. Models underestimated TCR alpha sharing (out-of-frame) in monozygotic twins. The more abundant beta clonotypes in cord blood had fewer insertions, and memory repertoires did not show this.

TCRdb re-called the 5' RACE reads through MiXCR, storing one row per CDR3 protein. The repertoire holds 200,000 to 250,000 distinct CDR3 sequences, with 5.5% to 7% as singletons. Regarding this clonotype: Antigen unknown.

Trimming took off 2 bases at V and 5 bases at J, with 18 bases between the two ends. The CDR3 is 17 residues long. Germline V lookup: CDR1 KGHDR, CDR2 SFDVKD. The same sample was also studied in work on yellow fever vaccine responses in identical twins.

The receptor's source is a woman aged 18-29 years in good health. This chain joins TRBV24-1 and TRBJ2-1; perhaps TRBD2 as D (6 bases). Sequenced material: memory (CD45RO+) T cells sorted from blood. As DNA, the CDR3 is TGTGCCACCAGTGATTCGACACCGGGACTCGCAGACAATGAGCAGTTCTTC. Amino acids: CATSDSTPGLADNEQFF.